This T cell receptor (beta chain) was captured in a study of T cell responses to AZD1222 COVID-19 vaccine. Sequencing used immunoSEQ multiplex PCR; TCRdb keeps in-frame clones, though not all of them. The top ten hold approximately 6.2% of the sample, which has approximately 35,000 clones, less than 90% seen once. This CDR3 is 16 amino acids long. The germline V gene has CDR1 MNHEY and CDR2 SVGAGI. The ends were cut back, 0 bases at V and 0 bases at J, with 9 bases in the middle. V gene TRBV6-5 combines with J gene TRBJ1-3, with unresolved D. Sequencing used peripheral blood, obtained on day 0 of AZD1222 vaccination. This TCR was recovered from an adult in good health. Here the CDR3 DNA reads TGTGCCAGCAGTTACTCGGCCACCTACTCTGGAAACACCATATATTTT. Translation gives CASSYSATYSGNTIYF.